This TCR beta chain was obtained from a study of Tregs in tolerant kidney transplant recipients. Unstimulated Tregs (CD4+CD25+CD127-) and CD4+CD25- non-Tregs were sorted from PBMCs. Produced via immunoSEQ multiplex PCR; TCRdb's table is partial and in-frame only. Among roughly 120,000 clones listed, roughly 92% were seen once. V was shortened by 5 bases and J by 5 bases, with 12 bases between the two germline ends. Germline V gene lookup returns CDR1 SEHNR and CDR2 FQNEAQ (reference sequence). The CDR3 loop spans 13 amino acids. This clone was recorded only once. The source material was CD4+ T cells from blood. The V gene is TRBV7-9, the J gene TRBJ2-5; unclear D gene. This clonotype originated in a human donor in good health. The CDR3 loop is CASSLLPRETQYF. Here the CDR3 DNA reads TGTGCCAGCAGCCTTCTGCCACGCGAGACCCAGTACTTC.